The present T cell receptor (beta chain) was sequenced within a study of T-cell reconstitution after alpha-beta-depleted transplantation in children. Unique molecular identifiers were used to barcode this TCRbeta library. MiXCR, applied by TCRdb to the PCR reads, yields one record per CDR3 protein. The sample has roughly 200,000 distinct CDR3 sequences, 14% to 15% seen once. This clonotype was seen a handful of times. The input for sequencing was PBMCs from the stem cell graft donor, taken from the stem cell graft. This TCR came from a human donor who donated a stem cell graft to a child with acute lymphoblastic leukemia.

In DNA form, the CDR3 reads TGTGCCAGCAGCGTAGCCCCTCTTCGCGAGCAGTACTTC. It encodes CASSVAPLREQYF. V is TRBV9 and J is TRBJ2-7; no firm D call. V shed 0 bases and J shed 6 bases, with 10 bases lying between them. In germline, CDR1 is SGDLS, CDR2 YYNGEE. The CDR3 spans 13 residues.